Described below is a single TCR beta chain sequence and its context. Repertoires were generated with immunoSEQ multiplex PCR, while TCRdb's copy carries only in-frame clones and drops some. The sample comprises fewer than 120,000 clones, roughly 90% of which are singletons, and around 1.9% rests with the top ten. This sample stems from a study of cytomegalovirus exposure and HLA in healthy donors. About the research overall: The same platform was used for the 130 or so validation repertoires as for the roughly 730 first-cohort repertoires, as reported in a later analysis.

Separate from the approximately 670-subject first cohort, the 120-subject validation cohort was the one that the donors belonged to. This CDR3 contains 12 residues. CDR1 and CDR2 (germline): KGHSH, LQKENI. V was cut by 3 bases and J by 7 bases, with 6 bases left in between. The chain couples TRBV18 to TRBJ2-2; D unresolved. This receptor was taken from a woman between 18 and 29 years old in good health and CMV-seronegative. Sequenced sample: PBMCs. CDR3 sequence reads: CASSPDFGELFF. CDR3 bases: TGTGCCAGCTCACCTGACTTCGGGGAGCTGTTTTTT.